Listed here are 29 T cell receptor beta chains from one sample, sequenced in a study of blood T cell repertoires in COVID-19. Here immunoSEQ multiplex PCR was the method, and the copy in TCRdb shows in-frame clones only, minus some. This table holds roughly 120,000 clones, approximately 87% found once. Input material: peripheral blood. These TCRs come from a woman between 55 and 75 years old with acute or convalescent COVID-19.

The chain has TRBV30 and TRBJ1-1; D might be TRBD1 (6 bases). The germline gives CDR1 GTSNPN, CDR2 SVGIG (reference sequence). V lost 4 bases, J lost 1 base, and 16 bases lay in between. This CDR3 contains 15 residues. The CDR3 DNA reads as TGTGCCTGGAATAATTATGGGACATCGAACACTGAAGCTTTCTTT. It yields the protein CAWNNYGTSNTEAFF. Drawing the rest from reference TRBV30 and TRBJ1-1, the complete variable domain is SQTIHQWPATLVQPVGSPLSLECTVEGTSNPNLYWYRQAAGRGLQLLFYSVGIGQISSEVPQNLSASRPQDRQFILSSKKLLLSDSGFYLCAWNNYGTSNTEAFFGQGTRLTVV.

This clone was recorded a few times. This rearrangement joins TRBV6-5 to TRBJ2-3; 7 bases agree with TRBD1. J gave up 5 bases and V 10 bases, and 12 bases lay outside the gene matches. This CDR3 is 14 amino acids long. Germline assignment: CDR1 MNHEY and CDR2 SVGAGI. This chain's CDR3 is CATHPTGPLDTQYF. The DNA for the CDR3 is TGTGCCACCCACCCGACAGGGCCTCTAGATACGCAGTATTTT.

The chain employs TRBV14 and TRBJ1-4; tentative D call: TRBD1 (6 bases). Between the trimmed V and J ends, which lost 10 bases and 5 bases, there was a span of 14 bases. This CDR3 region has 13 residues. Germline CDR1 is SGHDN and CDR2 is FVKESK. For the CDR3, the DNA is TGTGCCACCGCCCGGACAGTCAATGAAAAACTGTTTTTT. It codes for CATARTVNEKLFF.

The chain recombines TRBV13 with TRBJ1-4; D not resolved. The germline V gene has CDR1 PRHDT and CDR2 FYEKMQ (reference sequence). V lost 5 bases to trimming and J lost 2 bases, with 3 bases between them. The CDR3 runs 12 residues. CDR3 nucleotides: TGTGCCAGCAGCCTCACTAATGAAAAACTGTTTTTT. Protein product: CASSLTNEKLFF.

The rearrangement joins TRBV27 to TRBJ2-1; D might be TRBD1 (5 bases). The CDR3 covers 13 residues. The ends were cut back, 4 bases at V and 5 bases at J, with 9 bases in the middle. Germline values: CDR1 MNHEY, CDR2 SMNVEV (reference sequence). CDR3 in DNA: TGTGCCAGCAGTTGGAGACAGAACAATGAGCAGTTCTTC. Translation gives CASSWRQNNEQFF.

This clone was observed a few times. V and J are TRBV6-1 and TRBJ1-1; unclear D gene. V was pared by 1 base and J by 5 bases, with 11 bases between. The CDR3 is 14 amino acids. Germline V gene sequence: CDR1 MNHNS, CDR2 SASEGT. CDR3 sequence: CASSEVGKGTEAFF. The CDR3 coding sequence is TGTGCCAGCAGTGAAGTCGGGAAAGGGACTGAAGCTTTCTTT.

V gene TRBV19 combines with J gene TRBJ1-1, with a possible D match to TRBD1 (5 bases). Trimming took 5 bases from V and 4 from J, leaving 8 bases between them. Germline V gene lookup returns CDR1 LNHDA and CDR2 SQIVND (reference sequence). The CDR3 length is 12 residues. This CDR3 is CASSWGGTEAFF. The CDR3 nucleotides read TGTGCCAGTAGTTGGGGGGGCACTGAAGCTTTCTTT. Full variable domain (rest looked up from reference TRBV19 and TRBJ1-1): DGGITQSPKYLFRKEGQNVTLSCEQNLNHDAMYWYRQDPGQGLRLIYYSQIVNDFQKGDIAEGYSVSREKKESFPLTVTSAQKNPTAFYLCASSWGGTEAFFGQGTRLTVV.

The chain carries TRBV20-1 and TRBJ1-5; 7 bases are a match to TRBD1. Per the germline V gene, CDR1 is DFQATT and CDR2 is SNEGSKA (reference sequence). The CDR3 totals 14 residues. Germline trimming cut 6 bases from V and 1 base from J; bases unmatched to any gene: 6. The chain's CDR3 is CSASTQGSNQPQHF. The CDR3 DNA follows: TGCAGTGCCAGTACACAGGGGAGCAATCAGCCCCAGCATTTT.

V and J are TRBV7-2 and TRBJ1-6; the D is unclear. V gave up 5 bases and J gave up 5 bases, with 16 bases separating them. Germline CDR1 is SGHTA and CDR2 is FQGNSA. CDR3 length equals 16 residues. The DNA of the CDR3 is TGTGCCAGCAGCCAAGTAATCGGGGTGGATAATTCACCCCTCCACTTT. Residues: CASSQVIGVDNSPLHF.

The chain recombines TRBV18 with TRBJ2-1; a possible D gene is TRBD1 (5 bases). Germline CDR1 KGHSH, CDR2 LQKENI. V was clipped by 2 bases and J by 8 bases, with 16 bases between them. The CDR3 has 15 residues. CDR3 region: CASSPRQPSTDEQFF. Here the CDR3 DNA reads TGTGCCAGCTCACCAAGACAACCATCGACAGATGAGCAGTTCTTC.

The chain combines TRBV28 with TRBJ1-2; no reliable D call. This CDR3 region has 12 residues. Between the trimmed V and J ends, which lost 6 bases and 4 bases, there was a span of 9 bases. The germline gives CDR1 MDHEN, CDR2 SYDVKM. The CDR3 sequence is CASSPLFYGYTF. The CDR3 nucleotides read TGTGCCAGCAGCCCACTTTTCTATGGCTACACCTTC.

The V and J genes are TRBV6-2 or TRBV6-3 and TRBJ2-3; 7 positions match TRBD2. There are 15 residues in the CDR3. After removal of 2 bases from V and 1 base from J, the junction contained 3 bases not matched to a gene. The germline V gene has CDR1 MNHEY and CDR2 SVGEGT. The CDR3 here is CASSYLAGGTDTQYF. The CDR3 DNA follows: TGTGCCAGCAGTTACCTCGCGGGGGGCACAGATACGCAGTATTTT.

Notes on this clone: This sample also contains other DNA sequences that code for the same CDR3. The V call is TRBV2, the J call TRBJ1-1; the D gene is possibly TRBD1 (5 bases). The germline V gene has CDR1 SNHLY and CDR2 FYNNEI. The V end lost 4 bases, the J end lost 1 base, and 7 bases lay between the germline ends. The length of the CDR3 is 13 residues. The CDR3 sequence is CASSGDRNTEAFF. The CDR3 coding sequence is TGTGCCAGCAGTGGAGACAGGAACACTGAAGCTTTCTTT.

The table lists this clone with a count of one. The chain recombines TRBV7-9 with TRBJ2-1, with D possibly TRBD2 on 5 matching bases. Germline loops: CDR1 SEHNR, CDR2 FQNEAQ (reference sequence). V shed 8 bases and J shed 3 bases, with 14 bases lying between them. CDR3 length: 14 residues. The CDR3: CASRPGSIYNEQFF. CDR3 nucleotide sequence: TGTGCCAGCCGTCCGGGGTCGATCTACAATGAGCAGTTCTTC.

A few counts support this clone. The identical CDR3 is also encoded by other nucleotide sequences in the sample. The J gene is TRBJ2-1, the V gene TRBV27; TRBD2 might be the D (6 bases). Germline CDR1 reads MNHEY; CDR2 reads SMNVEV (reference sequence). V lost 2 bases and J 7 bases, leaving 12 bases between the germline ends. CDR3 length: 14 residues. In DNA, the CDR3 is TGTGCCAGCAGTTTAAGGCGGGGTGGGAATGAGCAGTTCTTC. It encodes CASSLRRGGNEQFF.

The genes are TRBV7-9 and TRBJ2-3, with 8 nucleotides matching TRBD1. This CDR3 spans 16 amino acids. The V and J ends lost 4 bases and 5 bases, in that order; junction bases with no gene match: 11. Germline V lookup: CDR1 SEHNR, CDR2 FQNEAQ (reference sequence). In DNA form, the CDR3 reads TGTGCCAGCAGCTCGGGAGCTCAGGGGGCGGTAGATACGCAGTATTTT. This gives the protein CASSSGAQGAVDTQYF.

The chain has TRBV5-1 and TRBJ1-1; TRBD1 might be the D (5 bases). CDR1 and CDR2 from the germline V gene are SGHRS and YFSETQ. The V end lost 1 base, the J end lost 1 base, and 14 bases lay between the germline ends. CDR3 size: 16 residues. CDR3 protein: CASSLTTGLQNTEAFF. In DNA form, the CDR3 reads TGCGCCAGCAGCTTGACGACGGGACTCCAGAACACTGAAGCTTTCTTT.

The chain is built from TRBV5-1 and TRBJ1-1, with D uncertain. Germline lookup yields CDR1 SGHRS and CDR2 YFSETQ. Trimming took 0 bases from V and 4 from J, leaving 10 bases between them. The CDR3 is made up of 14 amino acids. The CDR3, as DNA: TGCGCCAGCAGCTTGGGGCCGGGAAGCACTGAAGCTTTCTTT. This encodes CASSLGPGSTEAFF.

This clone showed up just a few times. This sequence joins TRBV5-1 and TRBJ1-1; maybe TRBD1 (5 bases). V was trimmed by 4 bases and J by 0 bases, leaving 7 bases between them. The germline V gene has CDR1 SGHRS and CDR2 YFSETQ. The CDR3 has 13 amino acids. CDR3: CASSKGMNTEAFF. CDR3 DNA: TGCGCCAGCAGCAAGGGGATGAACACTGAAGCTTTCTTT.

This chain's CDR3 is CASSSQENTEAFF. The CDR3 coding sequence is TGCGCCAGCAGCTCTCAGGAGAACACTGAAGCTTTCTTT. This chain uses TRBV5-1 with TRBJ1-1, with D unclear. V was shortened by 3 bases and J by 1 base, with 7 bases between the two germline ends. The CDR3 contains 13 residues. Germline CDR1 is SGHRS and CDR2 is YFSETQ. The whole variable domain, remainder taken from reference TRBV5-1 and TRBJ1-1, is KAGVTQTPRYLIKTRGQQVTLSCSPISGHRSVSWYQQTPGQGLQFLFEYFSETQRNKGNFPGRFSGRQFSNSRSEMNVSTLELGDSALYLCASSSQENTEAFFGQGTRLTVV.

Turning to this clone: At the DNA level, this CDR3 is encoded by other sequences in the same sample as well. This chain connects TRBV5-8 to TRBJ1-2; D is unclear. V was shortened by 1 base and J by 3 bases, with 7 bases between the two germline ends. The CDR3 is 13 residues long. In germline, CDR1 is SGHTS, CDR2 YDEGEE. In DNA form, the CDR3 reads TGTGCCAGCAGCTTGTGGCGGGACTATGGCTACACCTTC. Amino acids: CASSLWRDYGYTF.

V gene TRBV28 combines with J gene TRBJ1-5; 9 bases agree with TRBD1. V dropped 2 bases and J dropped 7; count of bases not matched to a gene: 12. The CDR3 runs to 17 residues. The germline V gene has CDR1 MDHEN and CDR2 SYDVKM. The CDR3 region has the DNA TGTGCCAGCAGTTTACTTCCGGGACAGGGAGTGAGACAGCCCCAGCATTTT. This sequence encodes CASSLLPGQGVRQPQHF.

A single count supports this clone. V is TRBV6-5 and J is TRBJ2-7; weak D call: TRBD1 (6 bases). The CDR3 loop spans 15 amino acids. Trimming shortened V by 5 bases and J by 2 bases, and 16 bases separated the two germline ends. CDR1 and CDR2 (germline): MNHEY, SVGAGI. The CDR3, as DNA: TGTGCCAGCAGTATACGCGCAGGGGTTCCCTACGAGCAGTACTTC. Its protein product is CASSIRAGVPYEQYF.

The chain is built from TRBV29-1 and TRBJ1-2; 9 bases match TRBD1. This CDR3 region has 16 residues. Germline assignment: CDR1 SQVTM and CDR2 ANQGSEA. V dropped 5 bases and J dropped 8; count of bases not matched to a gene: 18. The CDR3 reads CSVPPLSEQGALGYTF. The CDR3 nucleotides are TGCAGCGTTCCACCCCTCTCGGAACAGGGGGCTCTAGGCTACACCTTC.

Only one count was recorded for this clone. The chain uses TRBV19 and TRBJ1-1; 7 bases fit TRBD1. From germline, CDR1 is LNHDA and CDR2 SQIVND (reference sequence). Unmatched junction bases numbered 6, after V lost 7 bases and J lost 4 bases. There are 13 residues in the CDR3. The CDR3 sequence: CASTERGPTEAFF. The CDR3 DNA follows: TGTGCCAGTACCGAGAGGGGGCCCACTGAAGCTTTCTTT. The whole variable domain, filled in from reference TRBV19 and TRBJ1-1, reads DGGITQSPKYLFRKEGQNVTLSCEQNLNHDAMYWYRQDPGQGLRLIYYSQIVNDFQKGDIAEGYSVSREKKESFPLTVTSAQKNPTAFYLCASTERGPTEAFFGQGTRLTVV.

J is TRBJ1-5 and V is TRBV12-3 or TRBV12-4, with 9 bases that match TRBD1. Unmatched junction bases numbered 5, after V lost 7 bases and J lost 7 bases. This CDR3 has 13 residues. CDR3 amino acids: CASTGTGIQPQHF. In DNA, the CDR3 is TGTGCCAGCACCGGGACAGGGATCCAGCCCCAGCATTTT.

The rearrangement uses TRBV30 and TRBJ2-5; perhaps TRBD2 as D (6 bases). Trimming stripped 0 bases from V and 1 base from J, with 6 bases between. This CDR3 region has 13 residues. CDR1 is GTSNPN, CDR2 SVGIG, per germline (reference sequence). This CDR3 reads CAWSVGGQETQYF. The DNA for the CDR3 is TGTGCCTGGAGTGTGGGGGGCCAAGAGACCCAGTACTTC. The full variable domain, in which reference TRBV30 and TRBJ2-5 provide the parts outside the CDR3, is SQTIHQWPATLVQPVGSPLSLECTVEGTSNPNLYWYRQAAGRGLQLLFYSVGIGQISSEVPQNLSASRPQDRQFILSSKKLLLSDSGFYLCAWSVGGQETQYFGPGTRLLVL.

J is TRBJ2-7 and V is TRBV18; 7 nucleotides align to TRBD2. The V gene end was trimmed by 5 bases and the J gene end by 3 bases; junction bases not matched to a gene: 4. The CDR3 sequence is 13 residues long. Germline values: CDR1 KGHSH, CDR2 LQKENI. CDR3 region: CASSSGTFYEQYF. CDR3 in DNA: TGTGCCAGCTCAAGCGGGACCTTCTACGAGCAGTACTTC.

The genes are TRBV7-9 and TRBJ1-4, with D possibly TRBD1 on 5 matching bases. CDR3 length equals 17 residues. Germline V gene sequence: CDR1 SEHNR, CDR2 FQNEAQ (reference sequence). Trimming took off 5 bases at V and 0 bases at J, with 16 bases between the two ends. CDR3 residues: CASSHYLGPATNEKLFF. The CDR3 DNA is TGTGCCAGCAGCCATTATTTGGGGCCCGCAACTAATGAAAAACTGTTTTTT.